The 24 T cell receptor beta chains listed next were all sequenced from one sample in a study of T cells in Graves' hyperthyroidism and ophthalmopathy. The TCR beta CDR3 regions underwent amplification using RNA transcripts as the source. TCR CDR3 regions were first amplified by RT-PCR with HTBI primers. TCRdb re-analysed the multiplex PCR reads in MiXCR, keeping a single row per CDR3 protein. Seen here are 550,000 to 600,000 distinct CDR3 sequences, around 45% observed once, and the top ten hold around 19%. What was sequenced was peripheral blood or thyroid tissue (not recorded which). Receptors originate from an adult woman with Graves' disease, either hyperthyroidism or ophthalmopathy (not recorded which).

This clonotype occurred many times. This chain uses TRBV7-8 with TRBJ2-7; D is perhaps TRBD2 (5 bases). Between the trimmed V and J ends, which lost 4 bases and 6 bases, there was a span of 7 bases. Germline V gene lookup returns CDR1 SGHVS and CDR2 FQNEAQ. The CDR3 length is 11 residues. The CDR3 DNA follows: TGTGCCAGCAGCTCCGCGGGCGAGCAGTACTTC. It encodes CASSSAGEQYF.

A few counts support this clonotype. The genes are TRBV11-2 and TRBJ1-6; D not certain. V was trimmed by 3 bases and J by 9 bases, leaving 18 bases between them. Germline V CDR1 and CDR2: SGHAT, FQNNGV. This CDR3 contains 16 residues. CDR3 sequence: CASSFELRVPGSPLHF. The CDR3 nucleotides are TGTGCCAGCAGCTTCGAATTACGGGTCCCGGGTTCACCCCTCCACTTT.

The J gene is TRBJ2-7, the V gene TRBV7-3; 8 bases align to TRBD2. The CDR3 loop spans 18 amino acids. Germline CDR1 and CDR2: SGHTA and FQGTGA. V was pared by 5 bases and J by 3 bases, with 18 bases of the junction left unmatched. CDR3 protein: CASSQFPRGGTSIYEQYF. The CDR3 nucleotides read TGTGCCAGCAGCCAATTCCCTCGCGGGGGGACTAGTATCTACGAGCAGTACTTC.

The chain carries TRBV12-3 or TRBV12-4 and TRBJ2-2, with D possibly being TRBD1 or TRBD2 (5 bases each). The V and J ends lost 6 bases and 8 bases respectively, with 25 bases between them. CDR3 length: 17 amino acids. CDR3 amino acids: CASSVNGARRTGGELFF. CDR3 sequence (DNA): TGTGCCAGCAGCGTTAACGGGGCGCGTCGGACTGGAGGGGAGCTGTTTTTT.

The chain recombines TRBV15 with TRBJ2-5; 9 nucleotides line up with TRBD2. V lost 0 bases to trimming and J lost 4 bases; unmatched junction nucleotides: 3. This CDR3 has 15 residues. CDR1 and CDR2 (germline): LNHNV, YYDKDF (reference sequence). Written as DNA, the CDR3 is TGTGCCACCAGCAGAGATGGAGCGGGAGGAGAGACCCAGTACTTC. It encodes CATSRDGAGGETQYF.

On this clonotype: Sequence at one end of the junction differs from germline and may be a read error. The rearrangement links TRBV24-1 to TRBJ2-2; D is possibly TRBD1 (6 bases). Germline CDR1 KGHDR, CDR2 SFDVKD. The CDR3 has 16 amino acids. The CDR3 is CATSDPGTSNAGELFF. The CDR3 region has the DNA TGTGCCACCAGTGATCCCGGGACATCGAACGCCGGGGAGCTGTTTTTT.

As concerns this clonotype: A much larger clone sits a single nucleotide away, making a read error possible. The V call is TRBV27, the J call TRBJ1-1; D remains ambiguous. The V gene's germline CDR1 is MNHEY and CDR2 SMNVEV (reference sequence). Deletions cut 2 bases from V and 3 bases from J, with 10 bases between. The CDR3 contains 14 residues. The CDR3 region has the DNA TGTGCCAGCAGTTTAAGCGACGGACACACTGAAGCTTTCTTT. Amino acids: CASSLSDGHTEAFF.

This chain connects TRBV5-1 to TRBJ1-6; D might be TRBD1 (5 bases). CDR3 length: 13 amino acids. Germline V gene sequence: CDR1 SGHRS, CDR2 YFSETQ. Trimming removed 4 bases from V and 9 bases from J, with 11 bases in between. CDR3 region: CASSAGGVSPLHF. The CDR3 DNA sequence: TGCGCCAGCAGCGCGGGGGGAGTTTCACCCCTCCACTTT. Together with reference TRBV5-1 and TRBJ1-6, the CDR3 gives the full variable domain: KAGVTQTPRYLIKTRGQQVTLSCSPISGHRSVSWYQQTPGQGLQFLFEYFSETQRNKGNFPGRFSGRQFSNSRSEMNVSTLELGDSALYLCASSAGGVSPLHFGNGTRLTVT.

At least ten counts were recorded for this clonotype. Here the CDR3 reads CASSAQMGRSTGNTEAFF. In DNA form, the CDR3 reads TGTGCCAGTAGTGCTCAAATGGGGCGTTCGACAGGGAACACTGAAGCTTTCTTT. The V call is TRBV19, the J call TRBJ1-1; a possible D gene is TRBD1 (6 bases). V was shortened by 5 bases and J by 1 base, with 23 bases between the two germline ends. Per germline, CDR1 LNHDA and CDR2 SQIVND (reference sequence). The CDR3 loop spans 18 amino acids.

The V gene is TRBV9, the J gene TRBJ2-5; 8 positions agree with TRBD2. V was pared by 3 bases and J by 4 bases, with 14 bases of the junction left unmatched. CDR3 length: 17 residues. Germline CDR1 SGDLS, CDR2 YYNGEE. As DNA, the CDR3 is TGTGCCAGCAGCGAGTCCGGGACTAGAGGGGTCCCAGAGACCCAGTACTTC. It yields the protein CASSESGTRGVPETQYF.

The rearrangement uses TRBV10-2 and TRBJ2-5; TRBD2 aligns across 7 bases. V lost 6 bases and J lost 5; bases outside the gene matches: 12. This CDR3 comprises 15 residues. In germline, CDR1 is WSHSY, CDR2 SAAADI. DNA of the CDR3: TGCGCCAGCAGACTAGCGAGGGCGGGTGGTGAGACCCAGTACTTC. As protein: CASRLARAGGETQYF.

This clonotype was detected many times. V and J are TRBV30 and TRBJ2-5; D tentatively fits TRBD1 or TRBD2 (7 bases each). Germline V CDR1 and CDR2: GTSNPN, SVGIG (reference sequence). This CDR3 contains 12 residues. The V gene lost 8 bases and the J gene lost 4 bases, with 14 bases spanning the gap. Written as DNA, the CDR3 is TGTGCCCATTCAGGGGGGGCAGAGACCCAGTACTTC. Amino acid sequence: CAHSGGAETQYF.

This chain uses TRBV4-1 with TRBJ1-4; a possible D gene is TRBD1 (5 bases). Trimming took off 2 bases at V and 3 bases at J, with 16 bases between the two ends. The CDR3 runs 17 residues. Germline CDR1 and CDR2: MGHRA and YSYEKL. The CDR3 is CASSQSGLPVANEKLFF. CDR3 DNA sequence: TGCGCCAGCAGCCAATCGGGACTCCCCGTGGCTAATGAAAAACTGTTTTTT.

This clonotype appeared a single time. As DNA, the CDR3 is TGCAGTGCTAGAGAGACCCAGCATTTT. This gives the protein CSARETQHF. The J gene is TRBJ1-5, the V gene TRBV20-1; no clear D gene. The CDR3 length is 9 residues. Germline V gene data show CDR1 as DFQATT and CDR2 as SNEGSKA (reference sequence). V shed 0 bases and J shed 11 bases, with 2 bases lying between them.

CDR3 bases: TGTGCCAGCAGTTTGGGAGCCGACTCACGGGACGAGCAGTACTTC. This encodes CASSLGADSRDEQYF. The chain joins TRBV28 to TRBJ2-7; TRBD2 might be the D (5 bases). V dropped 3 bases and J dropped 5 bases, with 17 bases sitting between them. The CDR3 runs to 15 residues. The germline V gene has CDR1 MDHEN and CDR2 SYDVKM.

In this sample, this clonotype turned up a few times. The J gene is TRBJ1-1, the V gene TRBV30, with TRBD1 matching 8 bases. The CDR3 is made up of 13 amino acids. Germline CDR1 and CDR2: GTSNPN and SVGIG (reference sequence). J was trimmed by 0 bases and V by 5 bases; bases with no gene match: 2. Here the CDR3 reads CAWEDRVNTEAFF. DNA for the CDR3: TGTGCCTGGGAGGACAGGGTGAACACTGAAGCTTTCTTT.

This clonotype has a count of ten or more. The chain has TRBV5-1 and TRBJ2-5; TRBD2 aligns across 7 bases. Germline V gives CDR1 SGHRS, CDR2 YFSETQ. V was pared by 0 bases and J by 2 bases, with 10 bases of the junction left unmatched. There are 17 residues in the CDR3. DNA for the CDR3: TGCGCCAGCAGCTTGGCGACGGCGGGGGACCTTCAAGAGACCCAGTACTTC. Translation: CASSLATAGDLQETQYF. Filled out from reference TRBV5-1 and TRBJ2-5, the complete variable domain reads KAGVTQTPRYLIKTRGQQVTLSCSPISGHRSVSWYQQTPGQGLQFLFEYFSETQRNKGNFPGRFSGRQFSNSRSEMNVSTLELGDSALYLCASSLATAGDLQETQYFGPGTRLLVL.

This clonotype has a handful of counts. CDR3 loop: CSVVRGGADEQYF. In DNA form, the CDR3 reads TGCAGCGTTGTTAGAGGCGGCGCGGACGAGCAGTACTTC. J is TRBJ2-7 and V is TRBV29-1; no firm D call. The CDR3 totals 13 residues. V was trimmed by 4 bases and J by 5 bases, leaving 15 bases between them. The V gene's germline CDR1 is SQVTM and CDR2 ANQGSEA.

The V call is TRBV5-1, the J call TRBJ2-2, with D perhaps TRBD1 (5 bases). Germline V lookup: CDR1 SGHRS, CDR2 YFSETQ. Trimming removed 5 bases at V and 7 bases at J, with 15 bases between. CDR3 length: 14 amino acids. As DNA, the CDR3 is TGCGCCAGCAGGCCTGGTGGGGCTGGCGGGGAGCTGTTTTTT. It specifies CASRPGGAGGELFF.

This clonotype has a count of ten or more. J is TRBJ2-7 and V is TRBV30, with no clear D. The germline V and J ends were trimmed by 1 base and 4 bases, with 8 bases remaining between them. CDR1 is GTSNPN and CDR2 is SVGIG in the germline V gene (reference sequence). The CDR3 extends over 12 amino acids. In DNA, the CDR3 is TGTGCCTGGAGTGAAGTGGGTTACGAGCAGTACTTC. This translates into CAWSEVGYEQYF.

The rearrangement links TRBV15 to TRBJ2-5; 7 bases map to TRBD2. CDR3 length: 18 residues. The V gene's germline CDR1 is LNHNV and CDR2 YYDKDF (reference sequence). V was clipped by 1 base and J by 0 bases; unmatched bases: 11. CDR3 bases: TGTGCCACCAGCAGAGCCCGACTGGGGCGGGAGTACCAAGAGACCCAGTACTTC. As protein: CATSRARLGREYQETQYF.

The rearrangement links TRBV6-1 to TRBJ2-7; D perhaps matches TRBD1 (6 bases). The CDR3 runs to 14 residues. The V and J ends lost 4 bases and 7 bases respectively, with 17 bases between them. Germline V CDR1 and CDR2: MNHNS, SASEGT. For the CDR3, the DNA is TGTGCCAGCAGTGCCCGCAGGGGCCAGGGGGAGCAGTACTTC. Encoded protein: CASSARRGQGEQYF.

The chain joins TRBV10-3 to TRBJ2-7; tentative D call: TRBD2 (5 bases). Germline V CDR1 and CDR2: ENHRY, SYGVKD. CDR3 length: 17 amino acids. V was clipped by 2 bases and J by 2 bases, with 19 bases between them. CDR3 coding DNA: TGTGCCATCAGTGAGGACATCCAAACCAGGAGGACCTACGAGCAGTACTTC. This translates into CAISEDIQTRRTYEQYF.

On this clonotype itself: A much more abundant neighbour one base away suggests this may be a read error. The J gene is TRBJ2-7, the V gene TRBV11-2; a possible D gene is TRBD1 (6 bases). The CDR3 contains 14 residues. CDR1 is SGHAT, CDR2 FQNNGV, per germline. Deletions cut 1 base from V and 6 bases from J, with 13 bases between. CDR3 sequence reads: CASSLAGTLCEQYF. The CDR3 coding sequence is TGTGCCAGCAGCTTAGCGGGGACACTGTGCGAGCAGTACTTC.